What follows describes a single T cell receptor beta chain. Antigen: not known. The data are from a study of CD8 T cells in ankylosing spondylitis. Findings and caveats of the study: Clones tied to disease were said to be significantly enriched in matched ankylosing spondylitis synovial fluid. Relatively scarce in peripheral blood, disease-linked clones were CD8+. A TCR beta motif of fewer than ten highly homologous variants appeared characteristic of ankylosing spondylitis blood.

The CDR3 totals 13 residues. The germline gives CDR1 SSHAT, CDR2 FNYEAQ (reference sequence). V lost 5 bases and J 6 bases, leaving 14 bases between the germline ends. Quantitative 5'-RACE with molecular barcodes produced the TCR beta libraries. TCRdb re-derived calls from the 5' RACE reads in MiXCR, one entry per CDR3 protein. The sample consists of 200,000 to 250,000 distinct CDR3 sequences, about 16% of them appearing once. Material for sequencing was blood, either unsorted or a sorted T cell fraction (not recorded which). The chain recombines TRBV7-7 with TRBJ2-7, with a possible D match to TRBD1 (6 bases). The receptor was isolated from a male donor with ankylosing spondylitis. CDR3 sequence: CASSHTRGGEQYF. The CDR3 DNA reads TGTGCCAGCAGCCATACCCGAGGGGGCGAGCAGTACTTC.